These T cell receptor beta chains were read from a single sample in a study of OX40 agonist ivuxolimab in advanced cancers. Only in-frame clones appear in the TCRdb table, and some are missing; sequencing was by immunoSEQ multiplex PCR. The sample has just over 20,000 clones, 80% to 90% seen once. The sample in question was CD4+ or CD8+ T cells sorted from blood, obtained in a trial of the OX40 agonist ivuxolimab. These receptors all stem from an adult with an advanced solid tumor such as melanoma, head and neck, liver or kidney cancer. Both conserved end residues are part of each CDR3. D genes are given only for firm matches. Only part of the rows carry a size: once, few, many, or a class if the clone is expanded.

clone size: -; J gene: TRBJ2-1; CDR3 length: 11; D gene: -; V gene: TRBV27; CDR3 DNA: TGTGCCGCGGGACCTTACAATGAGCAGTTCTTC; CDR3 protein: CAAGPYNEQFF
clone size: -; J gene: TRBJ2-7; CDR3 length: 14; D gene: -; V gene: TRBV9; CDR3 DNA: TGTGCCAGCAGCGTAGGGGGCAGCTCCTACGAGCAGTACTTC; CDR3 protein: CASSVGGSSYEQYF
clone size: once; J gene: TRBJ1-5; CDR3 length: 15; D gene: -; V gene: TRBV5-4; CDR3 DNA: TGTGCCAGCAGCTTGATCCCAGGGGTAAATCAGCCCCAGCATTTT; CDR3 protein: CASSLIPGVNQPQHF
clone size: -; J gene: TRBJ1-5; CDR3 length: 15; D gene: -; V gene: TRBV2; CDR3 DNA: TGTGCCAGCAGCCAACTGGACAGTCTTAATCAGCCCCAGCATTTT; CDR3 protein: CASSQLDSLNQPQHF
clone size: large; J gene: TRBJ1-2; CDR3 length: 14; D gene: -; V gene: TRBV29-1; CDR3 DNA: TGCAGCGTCCGGGACGCAACCATTTCCTATGGCTACACCTTC; CDR3 protein: CSVRDATISYGYTF
clone size: -; J gene: TRBJ2-1; CDR3 length: 14; D gene: -; V gene: TRBV13; CDR3 DNA: TGTGCCAGCAGCTATGACGGGCGGTACAATGAGCAGTTCTTC; CDR3 protein: CASSYDGRYNEQFF
clone size: -; J gene: TRBJ2-7; CDR3 length: 14; D gene: -; V gene: TRBV9; CDR3 DNA: TGTGCCAGCAGCGTGGGGGATGAGACCCACGAGCAGTACTTC; CDR3 protein: CASSVGDETHEQYF
clone size: -; J gene: TRBJ1-1; CDR3 length: 12; D gene: -; V gene: TRBV7-9; CDR3 DNA: TGTGCCAGCAGCCTCCCGGGACCTGAAGCTTTCTTT; CDR3 protein: CASSLPGPEAFF
clone size: medium-sized; J gene: TRBJ2-7; CDR3 length: 13; D gene: -; V gene: TRBV7-9; CDR3 DNA: TGTGCCAGCAGATTTTCAGGGGACCACGAGCAGTACTTC; CDR3 protein: CASRFSGDHEQYF
clone size: -; J gene: TRBJ1-1; CDR3 length: 15; D gene: -; V gene: TRBV6-5; CDR3 DNA: TGTGCCAGCAGTTACCAAGCAGGGAGTAACACTGAAGCTTTCTTT; CDR3 protein: CASSYQAGSNTEAFF
clone size: -; J gene: TRBJ2-4; CDR3 length: 14; D gene: -; V gene: TRBV25-1; CDR3 DNA: TGTGCCAGCAGTGAATTTACAGGAGAAAACATTCAGTACTTC; CDR3 protein: CASSEFTGENIQYF
clone size: -; J gene: TRBJ1-2; CDR3 length: 13; D gene: -; V gene: TRBV6-5; CDR3 DNA: TGTGCCAGCACCCCAGGACGGAGTTATGGCTACACCTTC; CDR3 protein: CASTPGRSYGYTF
clone size: -; J gene: TRBJ2-2; CDR3 length: 15; D gene: -; V gene: TRBV27; CDR3 DNA: TGTGCCAGCAGCCCTTTGGTGGGTGGGACCGGGGAGCTGTTTTTT; CDR3 protein: CASSPLVGGTGELFF
clone size: -; J gene: TRBJ1-2; CDR3 length: 13; D gene: -; V gene: TRBV27; CDR3 DNA: TGTGCCAGCAGTTTAGGGTGGGGTTATGGCTACACCTTC; CDR3 protein: CASSLGWGYGYTF
clone size: -; J gene: TRBJ2-1; CDR3 length: 13; D gene: -; V gene: TRBV11-3; CDR3 DNA: TGTGCCAGCAGTCATCCCGGGCCCAATGAGCAGTTCTTC; CDR3 protein: CASSHPGPNEQFF
clone size: -; J gene: TRBJ2-1; CDR3 length: 17; D gene: -; V gene: TRBV11-2; CDR3 DNA: TGTGCCAGCAGCTTAGGGACTAGTGGGGGGGCCGGCCATGAGCAGTTCTTC; CDR3 protein: CASSLGTSGGAGHEQFF
clone size: -; J gene: TRBJ1-2; CDR3 length: 13; D gene: -; V gene: TRBV12-5; CDR3 DNA: TGTGCTAGTGGTTGGGACATTGGATATGGCTACACCTTC; CDR3 protein: CASGWDIGYGYTF
clone size: -; J gene: TRBJ1-3; CDR3 length: 16; D gene: -; V gene: TRBV6-1; CDR3 DNA: TGTGCCAGCAGTGAAATACACTCGGACCCGGCCAACACCATATATTTT; CDR3 protein: CASSEIHSDPANTIYF
clone size: few; J gene: TRBJ2-7; CDR3 length: 14; D gene: -; V gene: TRBV5-1; CDR3 DNA: TGCGCCAGCAGCCTCGAGGGGAGGCCCTACGAGCAGTACTTC; CDR3 protein: CASSLEGRPYEQYF
clone size: -; J gene: TRBJ2-3; CDR3 length: 15; D gene: TRBD2; V gene: TRBV4-2; CDR3 DNA: TGTGCCAGCAGCCCCCGGGGGGAAAGCACAGATACGCAGTATTTT; CDR3 protein: CASSPRGESTDTQYF
clone size: -; J gene: TRBJ1-5; CDR3 length: 16; D gene: -; V gene: TRBV6-6; CDR3 DNA: TGTGCCAGCACCAAACGGTTACAGAGTTTAAATCAGCCCCAGCATTTT; CDR3 protein: CASTKRLQSLNQPQHF
clone size: few; J gene: TRBJ1-2; CDR3 length: 17; D gene: -; V gene: TRBV15; CDR3 DNA: TGTGCCACCAGCGATGGGTGGGGGGAGGCTTCTAACTATGGCTACACCTTC; CDR3 protein: CATSDGWGEASNYGYTF